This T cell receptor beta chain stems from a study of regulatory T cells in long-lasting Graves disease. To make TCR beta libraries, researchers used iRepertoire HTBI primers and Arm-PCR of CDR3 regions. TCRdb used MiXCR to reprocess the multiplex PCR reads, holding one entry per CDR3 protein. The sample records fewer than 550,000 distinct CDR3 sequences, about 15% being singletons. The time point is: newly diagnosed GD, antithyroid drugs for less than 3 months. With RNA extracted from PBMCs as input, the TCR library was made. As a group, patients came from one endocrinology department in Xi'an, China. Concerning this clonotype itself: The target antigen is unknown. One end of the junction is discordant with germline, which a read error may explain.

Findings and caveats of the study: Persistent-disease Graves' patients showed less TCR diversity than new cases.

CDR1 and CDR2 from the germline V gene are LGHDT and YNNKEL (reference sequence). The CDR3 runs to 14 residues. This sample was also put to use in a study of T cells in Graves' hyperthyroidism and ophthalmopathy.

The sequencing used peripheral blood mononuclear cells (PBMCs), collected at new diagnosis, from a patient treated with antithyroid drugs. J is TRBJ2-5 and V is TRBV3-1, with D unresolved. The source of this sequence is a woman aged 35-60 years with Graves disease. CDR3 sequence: CASSPRFGQEAQYF. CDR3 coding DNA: TGTGCCAGCAGCCCCCGATTTGGGCAAGAGGCCCAGTACTTC.